These T cell receptor beta chains were read from a single sample in a study of blood T cell repertoires in COVID-19. Libraries were prepared by immunoSEQ multiplex PCR; TCRdb keeps only in-frame clonotypes and omits some of them. The sample has hundreds of thousands of clones; roughly 85% are singletons. Sequenced input: peripheral blood. The source of these receptors is a human donor in a cohort sampled during active COVID-19. CDR3s include the opening cysteine and the closing phenylalanine or tryptophan. D genes are given only for firm matches. The size entry is marked missing in some rows and otherwise reads once, few, many or a size class.

TRBV27	TRBJ2-7	NA	13	NA	TGTGCCAGCAGCCCTGGACAGTCCTACGAGCAGTACTTC	CASSPGQSYEQYF
TRBV5-1	TRBJ2-7	NA	14	NA	TGCGCCAGTGCCGGAGGAGAGAGCTCCTACGAGCAGTACTTC	CASAGGESSYEQYF
TRBV4-1	TRBJ2-5	NA	15	NA	TGCGCCAGCAGCCAGCACCGGGTCAACCAAGAGACCCAGTACTTC	CASSQHRVNQETQYF
TRBV3-1/TRBV3-2	TRBJ2-1	NA	12	once	TGTGCCACCCGGGACACTTACAATGAGCAGTTCTTC	CATRDTYNEQFF
TRBV3-1/TRBV3-2	TRBJ1-5	NA	14	NA	TGTGCCAGCAGCCGAGGAGTGGTGAATCAGCCCCAGCATTTT	CASSRGVVNQPQHF
TRBV9	TRBJ2-2	TRBD1	16	NA	TGTGCCAGCAGCGTAGTTCCAGCAGGGGGCACCGGGGAGCTGTTTTTT	CASSVVPAGGTGELFF
TRBV29-1	TRBJ1-2	TRBD1	14	once	TGCAGCGTGACCCTGACAGGGAGGTCCTATGGCTACACCTTC	CSVTLTGRSYGYTF
TRBV2	TRBJ2-7	NA	12	NA	TGTGCCAGCAGTGGGAAACCGGGACTTCAGTACTTC	CASSGKPGLQYF
TRBV14	TRBJ2-3	TRBD2	18	NA	TGTGCCAGCAACCCAACTCATACGGGGGGGCGGTTCGCAGATACGCAGTATTTT	CASNPTHTGGRFADTQYF
TRBV7-3	TRBJ1-6	NA	15	NA	TGTGCCAGCAGCTTAGATTCAGGGCCGAGTTCACCCCTCCACTTT	CASSLDSGPSSPLHF
TRBV2	TRBJ1-6	NA	13	NA	TGTGCCAGCAGCGGACAGAATAATTCACCCCTCCACTTT	CASSGQNNSPLHF
TRBV28	TRBJ1-6	TRBD1	14	NA	TGTGCCAGCAGTTCCGGGACAGTGAGATCACCCCTCCACTTT	CASSSGTVRSPLHF
TRBV24-1	TRBJ2-2	NA	18	NA	TGTGCCACCAGTGATAAATTGACGGGATCCCAAAACACCGGGGAGCTGTTTTTT	CATSDKLTGSQNTGELFF
TRBV13	TRBJ2-7	TRBD1	17	NA	TGTGCCAGCAGCTTAGAAATAGGGGGCGCCTCCTACGGCGGGCAGTACTTC	CASSLEIGGASYGGQYF
TRBV12-3/TRBV12-4	TRBJ2-7	TRBD2	13	NA	TGTGCCAGCAGTCCCGGGACTAGCTACGAGCAGTACTTC	CASSPGTSYEQYF
TRBV2	TRBJ2-1	NA	14	NA	TGTGCCAGCAGTGAACCCGCGAGGTACAATGAGCAGTTCTTC	CASSEPARYNEQFF
TRBV24-1	TRBJ1-5	TRBD1	14	NA	TGTGCCACCAGTGCTAGGACAGGGGATCAGCCCCAGCATTTT	CATSARTGDQPQHF
TRBV5-6	TRBJ2-7	TRBD1	14	NA	TGTGCCAGCGGGCCAGGGGGCCTAGACTACGAGCAGTACTTC	CASGPGGLDYEQYF
TRBV29-1	TRBJ1-2	NA	13	once	TGCAGCGTTGCGATAGACGTAGGGGATGGCTACACCTTC	CSVAIDVGDGYTF
TRBV20-1	TRBJ1-1	TRBD1	16	NA	TGCAGTGCTAGTGGGGCTGCCGGGACAGGGGGCACTGAAGCTTTCTTT	CSASGAAGTGGTEAFF
TRBV6-5	TRBJ2-7	TRBD2	14	many	TGTGCCAGCAGGCGGCAGCGGGGACCCTCCGAGCAGTACTTC	CASRRQRGPSEQYF
TRBV11-1	TRBJ2-2	NA	15	NA	TGTGCCAGCAGCCGCCGACAGGCCAACACCGGGGAGCTGTTTTTT	CASSRRQANTGELFF
TRBV2	TRBJ2-5	TRBD1	13	NA	TGTGCCAGCATCTGGACAGGGGAAGAGACCCAGTACTTC	CASIWTGEETQYF
TRBV7-2	TRBJ1-5	NA	14	NA	TGTGCCAGCAGCTTAGACAGGTTCAATCAGCCCCAGCATTTT	CASSLDRFNQPQHF
TRBV6-5	TRBJ1-6	NA	14	NA	TGTGCCAGCAGAGTAGGGACAACTAATTCACCCCTCCACTTT	CASRVGTTNSPLHF
TRBV25-1	TRBJ1-2	NA	18	once	TGTGCCAGCAGTGAATATCACCACTCGACAGGATCTTTCTATGGCTACACCTTC	CASSEYHHSTGSFYGYTF
TRBV24-1	TRBJ2-1	TRBD2	17	once	TGTGCCACCAGTGCCCTAAAGCGGGGGAGTTCCTACAATGAGCAGTTCTTC	CATSALKRGSSYNEQFF
TRBV7-2	TRBJ1-1	NA	14	NA	TGTGCCAGCAGCGCCGACAGTTTGAACACTGAAGCTTTCTTT	CASSADSLNTEAFF
TRBV12-3/TRBV12-4	TRBJ1-2	NA	11	NA	TGTGCCAGCAGTCTTGAGAGGGGCTACACCTTC	CASSLERGYTF
TRBV4-1	TRBJ1-6	NA	19	NA	TGCGCCAGCAGCCAAGAAGGTCCAGCGCTGAGCTCCTATAATTCACCCCTCCACTTT	CASSQEGPALSSYNSPLHF
TRBV9	TRBJ1-2	TRBD1	15	NA	TGTGCCAGCAGCACCCAGACAGGGGCTAACTATGGCTACACCTTC	CASSTQTGANYGYTF
TRBV11-2	TRBJ2-3	NA	17	NA	TGTGCCAGCAGCCTGGGGGCCTCCGGGCCATTCACAGATACGCAGTATTTT	CASSLGASGPFTDTQYF
TRBV7-2	TRBJ2-7	NA	14	NA	TGTGCCAGCAGCTTGACAACAGTCTCCTACGAGCAGTACTTC	CASSLTTVSYEQYF
TRBV19	TRBJ2-5	NA	13	NA	TGTGCCAGTAGTAGAGCCTACCAAGAGACCCAGTACTTC	CASSRAYQETQYF
TRBV29-1	TRBJ2-3	NA	12	few	TGCAGCGTTGAAGTAGCTTCAGATACGCAGTATTTT	CSVEVASDTQYF
TRBV15	TRBJ1-1	NA	13	once	TGTGCCAAAGGGTACGGGCGGGGGACTGAAGCTTTCTTT	CAKGYGRGTEAFF
TRBV7-2	TRBJ1-5	NA	14	NA	TGTGCCAGCAGCTTGGTTTCAGGGAATCAGCCCCAGCATTTT	CASSLVSGNQPQHF
TRBV7-3	TRBJ1-1	NA	13	NA	TGTGCCAGCAGCTCCGGGACAAACACTGAAGCTTTCTTT	CASSSGTNTEAFF
TRBV12-3/TRBV12-4	TRBJ1-1	NA	13	NA	TGTGCCAGCAGTTTTGACAGGAACACTGAAGCTTTCTTT	CASSFDRNTEAFF
TRBV10-1	TRBJ1-1	NA	13	few	TGCGCCAGCAGTGAGGACAGAAGGACTGAAGCTTTCTTT	CASSEDRRTEAFF
TRBV6-1	TRBJ1-2	NA	13	NA	TGTGCCAGCAGTGAGTCAGCTAACTATGGCTACACCTTC	CASSESANYGYTF
TRBV7-3	TRBJ1-1	NA	14	once	TGTGCCAGCAGCCCCGGACAGAGTAACACTGAAGCTTTCTTT	CASSPGQSNTEAFF
TRBV6-4	TRBJ1-2	NA	13	NA	TGTGCCAGCAGTCCCACTTGGAACTATGGCTACACCTTC	CASSPTWNYGYTF
TRBV18	TRBJ2-5	TRBD1	15	few	TGTGCCAGCTCAGCGTGGACAGGAGCTCAAGAGACCCAGTACTTC	CASSAWTGAQETQYF
TRBV6-5	TRBJ1-4	NA	14	NA	TGTGCCAGCAGTTATTCTTTCTCTAATGAAAAACTGTTTTTT	CASSYSFSNEKLFF
TRBV6-1	TRBJ1-1	TRBD1	17	NA	TGTGCCAGCAGTGTCAGGGGGCTCGGATTGATGAACACTGAAGCTTTCTTT	CASSVRGLGLMNTEAFF
TRBV27	TRBJ1-5	NA	15	NA	TGTGCCAGCAGTTTTAACAGGGAGTTGACTCAGCCCCAGCATTTT	CASSFNRELTQPQHF
TRBV13	TRBJ1-3	TRBD1	16	NA	TGTGCCAGCAGCCTGTACAGGGGGCTTTCGGGAAACACCATATATTTT	CASSLYRGLSGNTIYF
TRBV2	TRBJ1-3	TRBD1	14	NA	TGTGCCAGCAGAAAGGGACAGGACGCGGACACCATATATTTT	CASRKGQDADTIYF